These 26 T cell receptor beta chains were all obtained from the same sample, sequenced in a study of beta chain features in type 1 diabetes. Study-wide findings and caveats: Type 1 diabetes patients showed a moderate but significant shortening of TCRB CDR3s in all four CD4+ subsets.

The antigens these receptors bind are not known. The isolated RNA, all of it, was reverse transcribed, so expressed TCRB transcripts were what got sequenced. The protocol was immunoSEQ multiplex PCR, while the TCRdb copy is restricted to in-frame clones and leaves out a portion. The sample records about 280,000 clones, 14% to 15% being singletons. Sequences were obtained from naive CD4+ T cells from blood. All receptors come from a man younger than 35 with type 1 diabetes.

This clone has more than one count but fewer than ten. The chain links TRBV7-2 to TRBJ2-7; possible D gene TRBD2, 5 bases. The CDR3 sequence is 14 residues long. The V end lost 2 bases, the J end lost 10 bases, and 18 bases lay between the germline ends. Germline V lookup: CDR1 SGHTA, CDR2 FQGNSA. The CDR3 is CASSLPGVVVPQYF. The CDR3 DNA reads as TGTGCCAGCAGCTTACCCGGGGTCGTGGTTCCACAGTACTTC.

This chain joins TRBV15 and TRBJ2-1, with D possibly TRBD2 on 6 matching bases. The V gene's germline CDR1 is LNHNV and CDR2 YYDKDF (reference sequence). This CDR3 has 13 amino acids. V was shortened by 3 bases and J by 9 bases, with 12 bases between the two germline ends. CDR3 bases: TGTGCCACCAGCAGGAGACTAGACGCTGAGCAGTTCTTC. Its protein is CATSRRLDAEQFF.

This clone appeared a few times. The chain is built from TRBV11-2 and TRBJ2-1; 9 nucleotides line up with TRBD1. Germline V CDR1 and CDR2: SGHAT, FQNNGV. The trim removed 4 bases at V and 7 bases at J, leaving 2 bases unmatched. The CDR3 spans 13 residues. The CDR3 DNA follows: TGTGCCAGCAGCTCAGACAGGGGGAATGAGCAGTTCTTC. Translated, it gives CASSSDRGNEQFF.

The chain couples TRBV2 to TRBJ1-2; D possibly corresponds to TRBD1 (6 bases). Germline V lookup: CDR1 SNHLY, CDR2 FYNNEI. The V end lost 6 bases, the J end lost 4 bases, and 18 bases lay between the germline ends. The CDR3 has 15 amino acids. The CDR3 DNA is TGTGCCAGCAGAACCCTGAAAGGACAGATCTATGGCTACACCTTC. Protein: CASRTLKGQIYGYTF. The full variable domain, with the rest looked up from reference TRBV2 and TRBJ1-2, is EPEVTQTPSHQVTQMGQEVILRCVPISNHLYFYWYRQILGQKVEFLVSFYNNEISEKSEIFDDQFSVERPDGSNFTLKIRSTKLEDSAMYFCASRTLKGQIYGYTFGSGTRLTVV.

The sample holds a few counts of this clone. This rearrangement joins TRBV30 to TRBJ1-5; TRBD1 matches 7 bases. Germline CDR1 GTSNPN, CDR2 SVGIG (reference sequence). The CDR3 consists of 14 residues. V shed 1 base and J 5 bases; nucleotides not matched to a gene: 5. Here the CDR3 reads CAWSGTGQYQPQHF. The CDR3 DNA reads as TGTGCCTGGAGTGGGACAGGACAGTATCAGCCCCAGCATTTT.

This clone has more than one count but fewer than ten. CDR3 bases: TGTGCCAGCAGCTTATCTTTCGGGTATCAAGAGACCCAGTACTTC. Encoded protein: CASSLSFGYQETQYF. The chain has TRBV7-2 and TRBJ2-5, with unresolved D. V dropped 2 bases and J dropped 2 bases, with 12 bases sitting between them. This CDR3 region has 15 residues. Germline assignment: CDR1 SGHTA and CDR2 FQGNSA.

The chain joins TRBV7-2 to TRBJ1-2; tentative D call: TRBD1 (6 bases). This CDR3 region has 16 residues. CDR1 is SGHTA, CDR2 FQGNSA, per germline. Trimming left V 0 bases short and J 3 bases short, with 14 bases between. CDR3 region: CASSLALTGRDYGYTF. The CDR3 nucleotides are TGTGCCAGCAGCTTAGCGCTCACAGGGAGAGACTATGGCTACACCTTC.

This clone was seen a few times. CDR3 in amino acids: CASSGVKGAYEQYF. The CDR3 DNA reads TGTGCCAGCAGTGGGGTCAAGGGGGCCTACGAGCAGTACTTC. The J gene is TRBJ2-7, the V gene TRBV2, with D perhaps TRBD1 (6 bases). V lost 4 bases, J lost 2 bases, and 12 bases lay in between. Per the germline V gene, CDR1 is SNHLY and CDR2 is FYNNEI. The CDR3 is 14 amino acids.

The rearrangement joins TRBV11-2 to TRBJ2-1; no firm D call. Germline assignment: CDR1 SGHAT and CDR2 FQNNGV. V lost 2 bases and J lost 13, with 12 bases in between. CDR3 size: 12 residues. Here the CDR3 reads CASSLRSEVQFF. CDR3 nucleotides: TGTGCCAGCAGCTTACGATCTGAGGTCCAGTTCTTC.

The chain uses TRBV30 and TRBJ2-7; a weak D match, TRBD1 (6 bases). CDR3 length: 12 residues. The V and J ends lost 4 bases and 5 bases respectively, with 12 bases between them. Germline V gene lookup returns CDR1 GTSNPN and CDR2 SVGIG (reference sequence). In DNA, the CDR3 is TGTGCCTGGAACAGGGTATCCCACGAGCAGTACTTC. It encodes CAWNRVSHEQYF.

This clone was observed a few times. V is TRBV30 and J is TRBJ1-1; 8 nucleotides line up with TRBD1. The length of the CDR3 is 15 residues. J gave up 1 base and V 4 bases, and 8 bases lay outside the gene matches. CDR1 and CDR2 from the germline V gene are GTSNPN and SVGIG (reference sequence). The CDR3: CAWNRDRRPNTEAFF. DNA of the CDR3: TGTGCCTGGAATAGGGACAGGAGACCGAACACTGAAGCTTTCTTT.

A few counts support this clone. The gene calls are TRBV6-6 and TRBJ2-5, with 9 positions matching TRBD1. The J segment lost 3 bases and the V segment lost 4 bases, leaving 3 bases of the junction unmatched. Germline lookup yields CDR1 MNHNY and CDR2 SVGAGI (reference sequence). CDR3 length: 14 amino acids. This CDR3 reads CASSFGTGKETQYF. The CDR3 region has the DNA TGTGCCAGCAGTTTTGGGACAGGGAAAGAGACCCAGTACTTC.

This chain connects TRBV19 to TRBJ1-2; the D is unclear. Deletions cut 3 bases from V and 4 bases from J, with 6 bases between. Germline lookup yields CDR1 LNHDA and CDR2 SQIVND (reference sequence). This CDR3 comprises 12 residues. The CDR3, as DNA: TGTGCCAGTAGTATGAGCGGCTATGGCTACACCTTC. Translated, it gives CASSMSGYGYTF.

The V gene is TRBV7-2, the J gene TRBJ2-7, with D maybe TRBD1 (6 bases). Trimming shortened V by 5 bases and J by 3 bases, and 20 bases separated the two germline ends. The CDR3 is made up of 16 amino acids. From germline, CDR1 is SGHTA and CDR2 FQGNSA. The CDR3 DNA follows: TGTGCCAGCAGCCGCCTCTCCGGGACACCTATCTACGAGCAGTACTTC. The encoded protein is CASSRLSGTPIYEQYF.

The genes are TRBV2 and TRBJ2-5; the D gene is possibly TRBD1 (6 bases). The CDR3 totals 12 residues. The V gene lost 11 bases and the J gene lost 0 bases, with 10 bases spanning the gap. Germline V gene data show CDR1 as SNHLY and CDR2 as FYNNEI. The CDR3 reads CAVQGYQETQYF. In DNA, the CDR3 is TGTGCCGTACAGGGTTACCAAGAGACCCAGTACTTC.

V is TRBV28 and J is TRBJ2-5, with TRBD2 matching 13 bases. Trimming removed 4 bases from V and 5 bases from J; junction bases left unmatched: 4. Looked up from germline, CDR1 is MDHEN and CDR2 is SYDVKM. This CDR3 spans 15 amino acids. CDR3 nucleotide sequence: TGTGCCAGCAGTTCACTAGCGGGAGGGTCCGAGACCCAGTACTTC. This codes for CASSSLAGGSETQYF.

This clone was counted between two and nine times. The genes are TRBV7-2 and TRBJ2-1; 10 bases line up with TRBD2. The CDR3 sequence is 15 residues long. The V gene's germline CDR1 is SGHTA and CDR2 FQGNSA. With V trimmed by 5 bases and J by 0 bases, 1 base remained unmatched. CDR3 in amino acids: CASSRTSGSYNEQFF. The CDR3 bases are TGTGCCAGCAGCCGGACTAGCGGCTCCTACAATGAGCAGTTCTTC. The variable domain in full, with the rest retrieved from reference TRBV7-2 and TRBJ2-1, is GAGVSQSPSNKVTEKGKDVELRCDPISGHTALYWYRQSLGQGLEFLIYFQGNSAPDKSGLPSDRFSAERTGGSVSTLTIQRTQQEDSAVYLCASSRTSGSYNEQFFGPGTRLTVL.

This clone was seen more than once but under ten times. CDR3 loop: CASRNQGSSYEQYF. The DNA for the CDR3 is TGTGCCAGCAGAAATCAGGGGAGTTCCTACGAGCAGTACTTC. This chain uses TRBV7-2 with TRBJ2-7; D is possibly TRBD1 (6 bases). V was trimmed by 6 bases and J by 1 base, leaving 13 bases between them. This CDR3 contains 14 residues. Germline V gene sequence: CDR1 SGHTA, CDR2 FQGNSA.

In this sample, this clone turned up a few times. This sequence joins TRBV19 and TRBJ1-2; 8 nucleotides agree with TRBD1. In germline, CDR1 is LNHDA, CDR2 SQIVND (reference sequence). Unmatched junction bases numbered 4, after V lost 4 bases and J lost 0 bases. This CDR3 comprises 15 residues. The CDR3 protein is CASSTGQGANYGYTF. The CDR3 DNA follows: TGTGCCAGTAGTACAGGACAGGGAGCTAACTATGGCTACACCTTC. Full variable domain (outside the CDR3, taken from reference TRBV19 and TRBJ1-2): DGGITQSPKYLFRKEGQNVTLSCEQNLNHDAMYWYRQDPGQGLRLIYYSQIVNDFQKGDIAEGYSVSREKKESFPLTVTSAQKNPTAFYLCASSTGQGANYGYTFGSGTRLTVV.

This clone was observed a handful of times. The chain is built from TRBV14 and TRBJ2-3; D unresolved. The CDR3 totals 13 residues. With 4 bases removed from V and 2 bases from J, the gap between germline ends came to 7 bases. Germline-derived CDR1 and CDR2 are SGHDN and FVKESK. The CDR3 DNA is TGTGCCAGCAGCCTAAATAACACAGATACGCAGTATTTT. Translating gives CASSLNNTDTQYF.

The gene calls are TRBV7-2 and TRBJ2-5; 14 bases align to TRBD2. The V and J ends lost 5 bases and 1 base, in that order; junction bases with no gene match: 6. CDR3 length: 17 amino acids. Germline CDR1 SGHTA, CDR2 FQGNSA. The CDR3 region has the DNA TGTGCCAGCAGCCCCGGGACTAGCGGGGGAGTCCAAGAGACCCAGTACTTC. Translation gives CASSPGTSGGVQETQYF.

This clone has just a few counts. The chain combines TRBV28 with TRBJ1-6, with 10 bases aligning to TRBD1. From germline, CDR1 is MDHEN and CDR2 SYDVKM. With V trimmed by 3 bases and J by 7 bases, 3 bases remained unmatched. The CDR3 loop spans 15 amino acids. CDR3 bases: TGTGCCAGCAGTTTGGAGGACAGGGGGAATTCACCCCTCCACTTT. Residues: CASSLEDRGNSPLHF.

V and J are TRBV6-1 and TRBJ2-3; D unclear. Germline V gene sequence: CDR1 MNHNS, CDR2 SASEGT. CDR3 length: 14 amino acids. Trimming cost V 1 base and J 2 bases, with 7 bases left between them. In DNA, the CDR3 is TGTGCCAGCAGTGAAGACACAGTCACAGATACGCAGTATTTT. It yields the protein CASSEDTVTDTQYF.

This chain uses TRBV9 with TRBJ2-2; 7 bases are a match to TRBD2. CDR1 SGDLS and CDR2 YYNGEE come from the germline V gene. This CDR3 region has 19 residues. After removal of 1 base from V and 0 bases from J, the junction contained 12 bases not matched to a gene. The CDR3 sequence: CASSVTPRGSDTNTGELFF. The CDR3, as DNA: TGTGCCAGCAGCGTAACCCCTCGCGGGAGCGATACGAACACCGGGGAGCTGTTTTTT.

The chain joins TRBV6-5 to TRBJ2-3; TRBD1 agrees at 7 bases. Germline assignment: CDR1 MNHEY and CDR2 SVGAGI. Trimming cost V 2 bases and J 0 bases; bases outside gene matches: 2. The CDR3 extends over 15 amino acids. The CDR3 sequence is CASSYRQGSTDTQYF. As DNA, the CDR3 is TGTGCCAGCAGTTACCGACAGGGTAGCACAGATACGCAGTATTTT.

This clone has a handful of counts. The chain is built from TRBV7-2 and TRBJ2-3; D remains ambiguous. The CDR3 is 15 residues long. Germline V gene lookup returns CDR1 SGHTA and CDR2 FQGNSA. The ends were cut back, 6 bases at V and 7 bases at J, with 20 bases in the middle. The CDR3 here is CASRPTAKNWNTQYF. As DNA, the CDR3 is TGTGCCAGCAGGCCTACAGCTAAAAATTGGAATACGCAGTATTTT.